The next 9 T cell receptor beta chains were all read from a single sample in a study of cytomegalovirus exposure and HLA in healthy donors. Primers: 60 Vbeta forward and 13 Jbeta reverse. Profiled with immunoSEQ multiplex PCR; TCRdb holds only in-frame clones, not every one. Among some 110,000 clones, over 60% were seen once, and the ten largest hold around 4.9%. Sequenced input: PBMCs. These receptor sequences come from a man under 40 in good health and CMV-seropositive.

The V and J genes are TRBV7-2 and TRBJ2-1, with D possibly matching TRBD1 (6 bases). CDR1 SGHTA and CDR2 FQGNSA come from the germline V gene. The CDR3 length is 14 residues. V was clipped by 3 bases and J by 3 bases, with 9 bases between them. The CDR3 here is CASSLRTVYNEQFF. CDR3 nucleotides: TGTGCCAGCAGCTTGAGGACAGTCTACAATGAGCAGTTCTTC. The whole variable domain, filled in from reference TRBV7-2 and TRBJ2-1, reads GAGVSQSPSNKVTEKGKDVELRCDPISGHTALYWYRQSLGQGLEFLIYFQGNSAPDKSGLPSDRFSAERTGGSVSTLTIQRTQQEDSAVYLCASSLRTVYNEQFFGPGTRLTVL.

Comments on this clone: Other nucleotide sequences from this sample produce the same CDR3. CDR3 loop: CASSANRGNQPQHF. The CDR3 region has the DNA TGTGCCAGCAGTGCGAACAGGGGCAATCAGCCCCAGCATTTT. The V call is TRBV2, the J call TRBJ1-5; maybe TRBD1 (6 bases). The CDR3 is 14 amino acids. Germline values: CDR1 SNHLY, CDR2 FYNNEI. The V end lost 4 bases, the J end lost 2 bases, and 9 bases lay between the germline ends.

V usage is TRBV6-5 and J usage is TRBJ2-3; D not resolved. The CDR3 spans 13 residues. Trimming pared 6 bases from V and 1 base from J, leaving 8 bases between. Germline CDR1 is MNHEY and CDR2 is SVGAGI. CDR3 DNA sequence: TGTGCCAGCAGCTTTAAGCGCACAGATACGCAGTATTTT. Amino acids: CASSFKRTDTQYF.

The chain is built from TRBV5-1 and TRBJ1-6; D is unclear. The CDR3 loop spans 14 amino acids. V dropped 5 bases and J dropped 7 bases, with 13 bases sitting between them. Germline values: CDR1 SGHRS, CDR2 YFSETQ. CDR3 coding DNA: TGCGCCAGCAGTTCCGACGGAGGAAATTCACCCCTCCACTTT. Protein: CASSSDGGNSPLHF.

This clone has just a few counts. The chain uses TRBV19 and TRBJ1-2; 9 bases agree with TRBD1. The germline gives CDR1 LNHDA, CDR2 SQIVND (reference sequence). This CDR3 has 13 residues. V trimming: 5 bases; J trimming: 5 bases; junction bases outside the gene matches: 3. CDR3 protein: CASSLGQGYGYTF. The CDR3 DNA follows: TGTGCCAGTAGTCTCGGACAGGGGTATGGCTACACCTTC.

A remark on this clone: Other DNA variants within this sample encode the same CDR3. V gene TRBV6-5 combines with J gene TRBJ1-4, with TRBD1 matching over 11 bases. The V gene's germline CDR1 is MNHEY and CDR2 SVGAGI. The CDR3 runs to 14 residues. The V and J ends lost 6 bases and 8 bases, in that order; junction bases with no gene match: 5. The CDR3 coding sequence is TGTGCCAGCAGCCCGGGACAGGGGGAGGAAAAACTGTTTTTT. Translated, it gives CASSPGQGEEKLFF.

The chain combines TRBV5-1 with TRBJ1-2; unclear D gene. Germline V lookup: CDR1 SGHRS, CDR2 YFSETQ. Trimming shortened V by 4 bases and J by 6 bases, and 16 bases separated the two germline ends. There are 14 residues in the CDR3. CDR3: CASSRGDNSDGYTF. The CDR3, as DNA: TGCGCCAGCAGCCGGGGAGACAACTCCGATGGCTACACCTTC.

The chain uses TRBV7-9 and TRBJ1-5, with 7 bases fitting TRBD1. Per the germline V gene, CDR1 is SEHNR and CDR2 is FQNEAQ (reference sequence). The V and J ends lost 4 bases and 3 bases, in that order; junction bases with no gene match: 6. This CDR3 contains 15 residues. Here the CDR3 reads CASSSGDSPNQPQHF. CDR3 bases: TGTGCCAGCAGCTCGGGGGACAGTCCCAATCAGCCCCAGCATTTT.

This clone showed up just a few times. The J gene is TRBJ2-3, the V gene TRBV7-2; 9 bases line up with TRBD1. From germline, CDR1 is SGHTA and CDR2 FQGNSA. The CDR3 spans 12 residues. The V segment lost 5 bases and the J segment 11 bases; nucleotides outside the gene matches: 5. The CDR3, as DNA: TGTGCCAGCAGCCGTTGGACAGGGGAGCAGTATTTT. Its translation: CASSRWTGEQYF.